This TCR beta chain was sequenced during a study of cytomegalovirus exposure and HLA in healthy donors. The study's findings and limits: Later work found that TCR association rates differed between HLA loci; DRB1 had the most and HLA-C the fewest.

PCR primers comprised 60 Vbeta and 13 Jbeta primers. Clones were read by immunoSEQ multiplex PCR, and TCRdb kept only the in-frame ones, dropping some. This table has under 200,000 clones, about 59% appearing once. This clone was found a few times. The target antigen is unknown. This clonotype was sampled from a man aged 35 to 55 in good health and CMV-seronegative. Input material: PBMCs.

In nucleotides, the CDR3 is TGTGCCAGCTCACAAACAGGGCCTGGGGCCAACGTCCTGACTTTC. Its translation is CASSQTGPGANVLTF. The gene calls are TRBV18 and TRBJ2-6; tentative D call: TRBD1 (6 bases). The CDR3 loop spans 15 amino acids. Trimming left V 4 bases short and J 2 bases short, with 9 bases between. The germline V gene encodes CDR1 KGHSH and CDR2 LQKENI.